One sample yielded the 2 T cell receptor beta chains listed below, sequenced in a study of blood T cell repertoires in COVID-19. Using immunoSEQ multiplex PCR, the repertoire was profiled, and TCRdb retains in-frame clones only, with some absent. Among under 450,000 clones listed, roughly 87% were seen once. Sequencing input: PBMCs or T cells enriched from blood (not recorded which). The receptors originated from a young woman who had recovered from COVID-19.

The V gene is TRBV5-1, the J gene TRBJ2-3, with 12 bases identical to TRBD2. V was pared by 4 bases and J by 2 bases, with 5 bases of the junction left unmatched. The CDR3 extends over 16 amino acids. Germline CDR1 reads SGHRS; CDR2 reads YFSETQ. The CDR3 loop is CASSNRLAGVTDTQYF. DNA for the CDR3: TGCGCCAGCAGCAACAGACTAGCGGGGGTCACAGATACGCAGTATTTT.

The genes are TRBV28 and TRBJ1-2, with D possibly TRBD1 on 5 matching bases. This CDR3 spans 13 amino acids. Germline-derived CDR1 and CDR2 are MDHEN and SYDVKM. V gave up 8 bases and J gave up 4 bases, with 14 bases separating them. CDR3 sequence reads: CASSGPDLYGYTF. The CDR3 DNA reads as TGTGCCAGCTCAGGGCCAGACCTCTATGGCTACACCTTC.